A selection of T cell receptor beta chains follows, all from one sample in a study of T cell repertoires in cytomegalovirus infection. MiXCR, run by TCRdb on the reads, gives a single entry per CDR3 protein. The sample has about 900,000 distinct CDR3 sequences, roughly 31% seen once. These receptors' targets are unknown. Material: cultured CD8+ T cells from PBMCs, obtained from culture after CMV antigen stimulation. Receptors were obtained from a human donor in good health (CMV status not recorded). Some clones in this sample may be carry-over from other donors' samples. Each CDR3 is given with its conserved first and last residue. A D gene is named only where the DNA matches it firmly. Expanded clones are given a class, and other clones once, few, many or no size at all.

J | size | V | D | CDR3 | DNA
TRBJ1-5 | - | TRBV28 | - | CASSTGQPQHF | TGTGCCAGCAGTACGGGTCAGCCCCAGCATTTT
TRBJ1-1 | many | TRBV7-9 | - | CASSVSGRGNTEAFF | TGTGCCAGCAGCGTGTCGGGCAGGGGGAACACTGAAGCTTTCTTT
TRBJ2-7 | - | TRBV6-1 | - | CASSERKPYEQYF | TGTGCCAGCAGTGAAAGAAAACCTTACGAGCAGTACTTC
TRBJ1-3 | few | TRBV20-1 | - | CSARWGDGGGNTIYF | TGCAGTGCCCGGTGGGGGGACGGCGGAGGAAACACCATATATTTT
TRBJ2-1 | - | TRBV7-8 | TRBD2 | CASISSGGQNEQFF | TGTGCCAGCATTTCTAGCGGGGGTCAGAATGAGCAGTTCTTC
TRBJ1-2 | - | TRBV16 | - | CASSQSPGRGGYTF | TGTGCCAGCAGCCAGAGTCCAGGGCGGGGTGGCTACACCTTC
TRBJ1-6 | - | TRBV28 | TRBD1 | CASSLGWGQGIDNSPLHF | TGTGCCAGCAGTCTGGGATGGGGACAGGGAATCGATAATTCACCCCTCCACTTT
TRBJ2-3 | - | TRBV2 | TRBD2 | CASNRLAGKDTQYF | TGTGCCAGCAATAGACTAGCGGGGAAAGATACGCAGTATTTT
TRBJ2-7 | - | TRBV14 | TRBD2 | CASSPWEGISYEQYF | TGTGCCAGCAGCCCCTGGGAGGGAATCTCCTACGAGCAGTACTTC
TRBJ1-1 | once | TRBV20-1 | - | CSAEYLNTEAFF | TGCAGTGCCGAATACTTGAACACTGAAGCTTTCTTT
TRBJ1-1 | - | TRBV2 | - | CASSEQAQGVTEAFF | TGTGCCAGCAGTGAACAGGCACAAGGAGTCACTGAAGCTTTCTTT
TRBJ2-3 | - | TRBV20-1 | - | CSANAPGLTQRDTQYF | TGCAGTGCTAACGCCCCGGGACTCACTCAGCGAGATACGCAGTATTTT
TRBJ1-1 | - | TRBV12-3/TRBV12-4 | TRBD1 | CASSPGTAQEAFF | TGTGCCAGCAGTCCCGGGACAGCCCAAGAAGCTTTCTTT
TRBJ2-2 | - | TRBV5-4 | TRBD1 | CASSSWTGGGGELFF | TGTGCCAGCAGCTCCTGGACAGGGGGAGGCGGGGAGCTGTTTTTT
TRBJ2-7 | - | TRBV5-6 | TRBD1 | CASSPDRGGYEQYF | TGTGCCAGCAGCCCGGACAGGGGGGGCTACGAGCAGTACTTC
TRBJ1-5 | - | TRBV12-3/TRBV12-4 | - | CASSAGPPNQPQHF | TGTGCCAGCAGTGCCGGGCCCCCGAATCAGCCCCAGCATTTT
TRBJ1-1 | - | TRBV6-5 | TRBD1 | CASSSSQGVGEAFF | TGTGCCAGCAGTTCATCACAGGGGGTAGGTGAAGCTTTCTTT
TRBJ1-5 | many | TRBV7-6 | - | CASSRDRSNQPQHF | TGTGCCAGCAGCAGAGACAGGAGCAATCAGCCCCAGCATTTT
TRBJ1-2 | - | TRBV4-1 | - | CASSQDSGGFYGYTF | TGCGCCAGCAGCCAAGATAGCGGGGGGTTCTATGGCTACACCTTC
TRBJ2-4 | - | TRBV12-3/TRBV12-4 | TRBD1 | CASRLTGGGKNIQYF | TGTGCCAGCAGGCTGACAGGGGGCGGCAAAAACATTCAGTACTTC
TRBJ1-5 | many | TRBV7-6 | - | CASSLVAGSNQPQHF | TGTGCCAGCAGCTTAGTGGCAGGCAGCAATCAGCCCCAGCATTTT
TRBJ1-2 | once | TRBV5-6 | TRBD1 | CASSLAGQGAAYGYTF | TGTGCCAGCAGCTTGGCCGGACAGGGGGCGGCCTATGGCTACACCTTC
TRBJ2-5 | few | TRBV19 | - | CASSIDLGGPYQETQYF | TGTGCCAGTAGTATAGATCTTGGGGGGCCGTACCAAGAGACCCAGTACTTC
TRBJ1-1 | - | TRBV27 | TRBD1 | CASSSLLTRQGTTEAFF | TGTGCCAGCAGTTCCCTCCTAACCAGACAGGGAACCACTGAAGCTTTCTTT
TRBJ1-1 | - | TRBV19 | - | CASTIAGAMNTEAFF | TGTGCCAGTACAATAGCAGGCGCTATGAACACTGAAGCTTTCTTT
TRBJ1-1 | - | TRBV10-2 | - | CASSEAADEAFF | TGCGCCAGCAGTGAGGCGGCAGATGAAGCTTTCTTT
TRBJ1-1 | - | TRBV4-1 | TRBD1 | CASSQYWSPGQMNTEAFF | TGCGCCAGCAGCCAATACTGGAGTCCGGGACAGATGAACACTGAAGCTTTCTTT
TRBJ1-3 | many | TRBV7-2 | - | CASSISSGSSGNTIYF | TGTGCCAGCAGCATAAGCTCCGGTAGCTCTGGAAACACCATATATTTT
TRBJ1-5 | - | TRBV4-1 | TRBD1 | CASSQGGWTGNQPQHF | TGCGCCAGCAGCCAAGGCGGGTGGACAGGGAATCAGCCCCAGCATTTT
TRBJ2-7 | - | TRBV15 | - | CATRTSGNEQYF | TGTGCCACCAGAACCTCAGGGAACGAGCAGTACTTC
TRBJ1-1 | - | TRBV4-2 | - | CASSQGSDTEAFF | TGTGCCAGCAGCCAAGGCTCGGACACTGAAGCTTTCTTT
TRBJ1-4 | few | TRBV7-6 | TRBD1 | CASSLDDSWGIDRGDEKLFF | TGTGCCAGCAGCTTAGATGATTCTTGGGGAATAGACAGGGGAGATGAAAAACTGTTTTTT
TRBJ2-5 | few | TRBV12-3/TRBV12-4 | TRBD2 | CASSFRVAGLWETQYF | TGTGCCAGCAGTTTTCGGGTAGCGGGGCTTTGGGAGACCCAGTACTTC
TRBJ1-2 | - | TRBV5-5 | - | CASSLKRSVSDYTF | TGTGCCAGCAGCTTAAAGAGAAGTGTGAGTGACTACACCTTC
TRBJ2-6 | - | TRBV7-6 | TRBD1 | CASSGSTGESSGANVLTF | TGTGCCAGCAGCGGATCGACAGGGGAGAGCTCTGGGGCCAACGTCCTGACTTTC
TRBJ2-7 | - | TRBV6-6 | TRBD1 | CASRPRQGRGYEQYF | TGTGCCAGCAGGCCCCGACAGGGGCGAGGCTACGAGCAGTACTTC
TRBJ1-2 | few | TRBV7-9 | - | CASITGIRLYGYTF | TGTGCCAGCATCACAGGGATCCGACTCTATGGCTACACCTTC